The 22 T cell receptor beta chains below were found in one sample sequenced in a study of cytomegalovirus exposure and HLA in healthy donors. Measured with immunoSEQ multiplex PCR; TCRdb has only the in-frame clones, and not every one. The sample yields 260,000 or so clones, 85% to 90% seen once. Material: PBMCs. Source of these receptors: a woman aged 18 to 35 in good health and CMV-seronegative.

This clone was recorded once. This chain's CDR3 is CASSRETSGRLRTQYF. The CDR3 nucleotides are TGTGCCAGCAGCCGGGAGACTAGCGGGAGATTAAGGACCCAGTACTTC. This chain links TRBV14 with TRBJ2-5, with 12 bases aligning to TRBD2. Germline CDR1 and CDR2: SGHDN and FVKESK. V was pared by 4 bases and J by 7 bases, with 10 bases of the junction left unmatched. The CDR3 is 16 amino acids.

The J gene is TRBJ2-3, the V gene TRBV6-5; a weak D match, TRBD2 (5 bases). Germline-derived CDR1 and CDR2 are MNHEY and SVGAGI. This CDR3 spans 15 amino acids. The germline V and J ends were trimmed by 0 bases and 2 bases, with 9 bases remaining between them. CDR3 in DNA: TGTGCCAGCAGTTACTCCTCTAGCCCCACAGATACGCAGTATTTT. This gives the protein CASSYSSSPTDTQYF.

The rearrangement joins TRBV9 to TRBJ2-7; tentatively, D is TRBD1 (6 bases). Trimming took 4 bases from V and 2 from J, leaving 16 bases between them. The CDR3 consists of 15 residues. Germline lookup yields CDR1 SGDLS and CDR2 YYNGEE. CDR3 DNA sequence: TGTGCCAGCAGCCCAGGGGCGGCAGAGGCCTACGAGCAGTACTTC. Protein sequence: CASSPGAAEAYEQYF.

V and J are TRBV6-5 and TRBJ2-7; D not resolved. V shed 6 bases and J shed 2 bases, with 11 bases lying between them. Germline V gives CDR1 MNHEY, CDR2 SVGAGI. The CDR3 totals 13 residues. The CDR3 coding sequence is TGTGCCAGCAGACTGACACGAACCTACGAGCAGTACTTC. As protein: CASRLTRTYEQYF.

This clone was seen a single time. This chain joins TRBV4-3 and TRBJ2-7; 9 bases align to TRBD1. The CDR3 has 14 amino acids. J lost 2 bases, V lost 1 base, and 0 bases had no gene match. Germline CDR1 LGHNA, CDR2 YSLEER. In nucleotides, the CDR3 is TGCGCCAGCAGCCAAGGGGACAGGGCCTACGAGCAGTACTTC. Its translation: CASSQGDRAYEQYF.

The J gene is TRBJ1-1, the V gene TRBV15, with a tentative D call TRBD1 (5 bases). V shed 5 bases and J shed 3 bases, with 19 bases lying between them. Germline lookup yields CDR1 LNHNV and CDR2 YYDKDF (reference sequence). The CDR3 spans 16 residues. The CDR3 here is CATSSFGQGPYTEAFF. For the CDR3, the DNA is TGTGCCACCAGCTCCTTTGGGCAGGGCCCATACACTGAAGCTTTCTTT.

V and J are TRBV5-6 and TRBJ2-5; 14 nucleotides line up with TRBD2. This CDR3 has 17 residues. Germline V CDR1 and CDR2: SGHDT, YYEEEE. J gave up 5 bases and V 0 bases, and 6 bases lay outside the gene matches. CDR3 region: CASSLGPGLAGAETQYF. In DNA form, the CDR3 reads TGTGCCAGCAGCTTGGGGCCGGGACTAGCGGGAGCTGAGACCCAGTACTTC.

This chain links TRBV6-5 with TRBJ2-5, with a weak D call TRBD1 (5 bases). The CDR3 totals 14 residues. The germline V and J ends were trimmed by 2 bases and 7 bases, with 14 bases remaining between them. Germline V CDR1 and CDR2: MNHEY, SVGAGI. The CDR3 sequence is CASSYGRASGTQYF. Written as DNA, the CDR3 is TGTGCCAGCAGTTACGGCAGGGCGTCAGGGACCCAGTACTTC.

The sample holds one count of this clone. The V call is TRBV19, the J call TRBJ1-3, with 7 positions matching TRBD1. This CDR3 region has 14 residues. Losses at the gene ends were 3 bases for V and 5 bases for J; bases not matched to a gene: 4. The V gene's germline CDR1 is LNHDA and CDR2 SQIVND (reference sequence). CDR3 nucleotide sequence: TGTGCCAGTAGTATGGAACAGGGGCGAAACACCATATATTTT. Translation gives CASSMEQGRNTIYF.

The V and J genes are TRBV6-6 and TRBJ2-7, with 9 bases lining up with TRBD2. The CDR3 is 13 amino acids. V was clipped by 6 bases and J by 6 bases; unmatched bases: 6. Per germline, CDR1 MNHNY and CDR2 SVGAGI (reference sequence). The CDR3 sequence: CASRGGRVGEQYF. The CDR3 bases are TGTGCCAGCAGGGGCGGGAGGGTCGGCGAGCAGTACTTC.

The V and J genes are TRBV11-2 and TRBJ1-1; D remains ambiguous. The germline CDR1 and CDR2 sequences are SGHAT and FQNNGV. The CDR3 is made up of 15 amino acids. V was pared by 5 bases and J by 0 bases, with 13 bases between. CDR3 coding DNA: TGTGCCAGCAGCGCATTTCTGGGCCTGAACACTGAAGCTTTCTTT. Its protein product is CASSAFLGLNTEAFF. The full variable domain, completed using reference TRBV11-2 and TRBJ1-1, is EAGVAQSPRYKIIEKRQSVAFWCNPISGHATLYWYQQILGQGPKLLIQFQNNGVVDDSQLPKDRFSAERLKGVDSTLKIQPAKLEDSAVYLCASSAFLGLNTEAFFGQGTRLTVV.

The chain joins TRBV2 to TRBJ2-7; TRBD1 agrees at 8 bases. CDR3 length equals 15 residues. The ends lost 6 bases at V and 7 bases at J; junction bases unmatched: 14. In germline, CDR1 is SNHLY, CDR2 FYNNEI. The CDR3 region is CASRAITRGRWEQYF. As DNA, the CDR3 is TGTGCCAGCAGGGCGATTACCAGGGGGCGTTGGGAGCAGTACTTC.

Worth noting for this clone: Other nucleotide sequences from this sample produce the same CDR3. J is TRBJ2-7 and V is TRBV5-1, with D perhaps matching TRBD2 (5 bases). Germline-derived CDR1 and CDR2 are SGHRS and YFSETQ. The CDR3 loop spans 14 amino acids. V shed 0 bases and J shed 1 base, with 8 bases lying between them. This CDR3 reads CASSLVSGSYEQYF. The CDR3 DNA follows: TGCGCCAGCAGCTTGGTGTCGGGGTCCTACGAGCAGTACTTC.

The chain employs TRBV11-2 and TRBJ2-4, with TRBD1 matching over 7 bases. Germline V CDR1 and CDR2: SGHAT, FQNNGV. V was pared by 5 bases and J by 1 base, with 8 bases of the junction left unmatched. The CDR3 is made up of 16 amino acids. Here the CDR3 DNA reads TGTGCCAGCAGCACACCGGACAGGTTGGCCAAAAACATTCAGTACTTC. It specifies CASSTPDRLAKNIQYF.

This chain joins TRBV6-8 and TRBJ2-7, with D possibly matching TRBD1 (6 bases). The germline V and J ends were trimmed by 0 bases and 0 bases, with 12 bases remaining between them. The CDR3 has 16 residues. Germline values: CDR1 MNHGY, CDR2 SAAAGT. CDR3 in amino acids: CASSYSGGHCSYEQYF. CDR3 in DNA: TGTGCCAGCAGTTACTCTGGGGGCCACTGCTCCTACGAGCAGTACTTC.

The rearrangement links TRBV27 to TRBJ2-1, with a tentative D call TRBD2 (6 bases). CDR1 and CDR2 from the germline V gene are MNHEY and SMNVEV (reference sequence). Trimming removed 8 bases at V and 2 bases at J, with 13 bases between. The CDR3 totals 14 residues. The CDR3 sequence: CASVRAGPYNEQFF. The CDR3 coding sequence is TGTGCCAGCGTCCGCGCGGGACCCTACAATGAGCAGTTCTTC.

The V call is TRBV11-1, the J call TRBJ2-3, with 10 bases matching TRBD2. V was clipped by 3 bases and J by 1 base; unmatched bases: 13. The CDR3 totals 19 residues. Germline lookup yields CDR1 SGHAT and CDR2 FQDESV (reference sequence). The CDR3 DNA sequence: TGTGCCAGCAGCTTTGGTCCTAGCGGGAGTGGGTTGGGCACAGATACGCAGTATTTT. Translated, it gives CASSFGPSGSGLGTDTQYF.

This rearrangement joins TRBV28 to TRBJ2-2; 7 bases are shared with TRBD2. Trimming at V came to 5 bases and at J to 6 bases, leaving 15 bases not matched to a gene. CDR1 and CDR2 (germline): MDHEN, SYDVKM. This CDR3 comprises 17 residues. Here the CDR3 DNA reads TGTGCCAGCAGTCGTCCCTACGCGGGAGAAATGTCCGGGGAGCTGTTTTTT. Translated: CASSRPYAGEMSGELFF.

This chain uses TRBV4-1 with TRBJ2-7, with a tentative D call TRBD2 (5 bases). The CDR3 is made up of 16 amino acids. The V gene's germline CDR1 is MGHRA and CDR2 YSYEKL. The V gene lost 1 base and the J gene lost 2 bases, with 15 bases spanning the gap. The CDR3 DNA is TGCGCCAGCAGCCAAGGTCGAGGTAGCGATACCTACGAGCAGTACTTC. It yields the protein CASSQGRGSDTYEQYF.

The genes are TRBV19 and TRBJ2-1; D is possibly TRBD2 (5 bases). CDR3 size: 14 residues. Between the trimmed V and J ends, which lost 6 bases and 3 bases, there was a span of 12 bases. The germline gives CDR1 LNHDA, CDR2 SQIVND (reference sequence). The CDR3 region has the DNA TGTGCCAGTAGCTTGGTACTAGACTACAATGAGCAGTTCTTC. Protein sequence: CASSLVLDYNEQFF.

The chain recombines TRBV5-8 with TRBJ1-6; no definite D call. Germline values: CDR1 SGHTS, CDR2 YDEGEE. V dropped 4 bases and J dropped 9 bases, with 2 bases sitting between them. This CDR3 has 10 amino acids. Written as DNA, the CDR3 is TGTGCCAGCAGCCGTTCACCCCTCCACTTT. Translating gives CASSRSPLHF.

The V gene is TRBV5-1, the J gene TRBJ2-7; 10 bases line up with TRBD1. The germline V gene encodes CDR1 SGHRS and CDR2 YFSETQ. After removal of 5 bases from V and 2 bases from J, the junction contained 7 bases not matched to a gene. The CDR3 loop spans 15 amino acids. CDR3 protein: CASSNSGTGAYEQYF. The CDR3 nucleotides read TGCGCCAGCAGTAATTCCGGGACAGGGGCCTACGAGCAGTACTTC.